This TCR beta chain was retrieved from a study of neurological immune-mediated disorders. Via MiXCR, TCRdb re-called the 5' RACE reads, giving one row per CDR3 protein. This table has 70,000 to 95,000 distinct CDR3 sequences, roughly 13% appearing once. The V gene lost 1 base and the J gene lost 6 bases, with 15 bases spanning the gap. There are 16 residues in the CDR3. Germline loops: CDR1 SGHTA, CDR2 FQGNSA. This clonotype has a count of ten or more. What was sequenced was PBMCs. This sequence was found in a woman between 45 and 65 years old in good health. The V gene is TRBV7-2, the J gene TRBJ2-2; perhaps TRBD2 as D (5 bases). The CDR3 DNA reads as TGTGCCAGCAGCTTAGGGGTATTAGTTAGCGCCGGGGAGCTGTTTTTT. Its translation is CASSLGVLVSAGELFF.